The count of the clone carrying this TCR beta chain is one. Antigen unknown. The CDR3 loop spans 14 amino acids. This record comes from a study of vaccination and CD4 T cells after COVID-19. Turning to the study itself: The cells were exposed to overlapping spike peptides originating from SARS-CoV-2, HCoV-NL63, HCoV-OC43 and HCoV-229E for stimulation. Researchers treated control cultures with a CEFX pool, an HIV-1 Nef pool, or no peptide. Overall study findings and caveats: Among those convalescent, a median approximately 83% of reactive clones emerged solely post-vaccination.

Noted treatment: 10-day PBMC culture with coronavirus spike peptide pools or control peptides (ViraFEST assay). Half-medium changes with fresh IL-2 medium occurred on days 3 and 7. The study sequenced cultured CD4+ T cell DNA using the Oncomine TCR Beta short-read assay. TCRdb reprocessed the PCR reads via MiXCR and lists one record per CDR3 protein. The repertoire holds some 16,000 distinct CDR3 sequences, with just under 55% as singletons. This receptor was obtained from a human donor who had recovered from COVID-19. The rearrangement uses TRBV21-1 and TRBJ2-3. TRBV21-1 counts as a pseudogene. The material sequenced was CD4+ T cells from blood, cultured in vitro. The CDR3 coding sequence is TGTGCCAGCATCCTCTGGCCGGAACGAGATACGCAGTATTTT. Residues: CASILWPERDTQYF.